These 19 T cell receptor beta chains share one sample of origin, sequenced in a study of blood T cells in healthy people across ages. Using a J-beta primer mix together with a sample-barcoded 5' primer, a second PCR was run for 7 to 11 cycles. One entry per CDR3 protein, called by TCRdb with MiXCR from the 5' RACE reads. The repertoire has around 820,000 distinct CDR3 sequences, around a quarter of them found once; the top ten carry approximately 3.7%. A further study also used this sample, focusing on T cells of mothers and their children.

The sequenced sample consisted of blood. The receptors were sampled from a boy between 5 and 17 years old in good health.

There are a few counts of this clonotype. V is TRBV28 and J is TRBJ2-5, with a weak D call TRBD1 (6 bases). Gene TRBJ2-7 matches the end of the DNA better, so the J call may be wrong. Germline V lookup: CDR1 MDHEN, CDR2 SYDVKM. CDR3 length: 15 residues. CDR3 in amino acids: CASGDGQSPSYEQYF. The CDR3 DNA reads as TGTGCCAGTGGCGATGGACAGTCCCCGTCCTACGAGCAGTACTTC.

The CDR3 sequence: CASSLAGGRGTNEKLFF. The CDR3 DNA reads as TGTGCCAGCAGCTTAGCTGGAGGACGGGGAACTAATGAAAAACTGTTTTTT. V and J are TRBV7-8 and TRBJ1-4; D gene ambiguous. The length of the CDR3 is 17 residues. CDR1 is SGHVS, CDR2 FQNEAQ, per germline. V was clipped by 0 bases and J by 1 base, with 12 bases between them.

This clonotype occurred a few times. The chain recombines TRBV5-1 with TRBJ1-2; TRBD1 matches at 8 bases. J gave up 11 bases and V 0 bases, and 3 bases lay outside the gene matches. Germline-derived CDR1 and CDR2 are SGHRS and YFSETQ. The CDR3 runs to 12 residues. CDR3 coding DNA: TGCGCCAGCAGCTTGGACTACAGGGGGTACACCTTC. Its translation is CASSLDYRGYTF.

The chain links TRBV20-1 to TRBJ2-6; no reliable D call. V lost 5 bases, J lost 4 bases, and 9 bases lay in between. From germline, CDR1 is DFQATT and CDR2 SNEGSKA (reference sequence). There are 13 residues in the CDR3. The CDR3: CSAVQYGANVLTF. CDR3 nucleotide sequence: TGCAGTGCTGTACAGTACGGGGCCAACGTCCTGACTTTC.

CDR3 amino acids: CSAEMDGVSTDTQYF. Written as DNA, the CDR3 is TGCAGTGCCGAGATGGACGGTGTTAGCACAGATACGCAGTATTTT. The chain has TRBV20-1 and TRBJ2-3; D is unclear. Trimming removed 6 bases at V and 0 bases at J, with 16 bases between. The CDR3 sequence is 15 residues long. The germline gives CDR1 DFQATT, CDR2 SNEGSKA (reference sequence).

This clonotype was recorded a few times. V is TRBV12-3 or TRBV12-4 and J is TRBJ2-5; possible D gene TRBD1, 5 bases. This CDR3 spans 12 amino acids. V lost 6 bases to trimming and J lost 4 bases, with 9 bases between them. CDR3 in amino acids: CASSKGPETQYF. The CDR3 DNA reads as TGTGCCAGCAGCAAGGGGCCAGAGACCCAGTACTTC.

J is TRBJ2-5 and V is TRBV3-1; 8 nucleotides align to TRBD1. Per the germline V gene, CDR1 is LGHDT and CDR2 is YNNKEL (reference sequence). The CDR3 totals 14 residues. The trim removed 3 bases at V and 4 bases at J, leaving 4 bases unmatched. The CDR3 region is CASSHSGQGETQYF. CDR3 nucleotides: TGTGCCAGCAGCCACTCTGGACAGGGAGAGACCCAGTACTTC.

A few counts support this clonotype. The chain couples TRBV5-5 to TRBJ2-5, with TRBD2 as a possible D gene (5 bases). Per germline, CDR1 SGHKS and CDR2 YYEKEE (reference sequence). V was trimmed by 1 base and J by 0 bases, leaving 13 bases between them. The CDR3 sequence is 16 residues long. The CDR3 reads CASSLQFPTNQETQYF. For the CDR3, the DNA is TGTGCCAGCAGCTTGCAGTTCCCGACTAACCAAGAGACCCAGTACTTC.

The rearrangement links TRBV7-2 to TRBJ1-4, with TRBD1 matching over 10 bases. The CDR3 is 15 residues long. The V gene's germline CDR1 is SGHTA and CDR2 FQGNSA. V lost 5 bases, J lost 8 bases, and 8 bases stayed unmatched. The CDR3 loop reads CASSRQGAAEEKLFF. The CDR3 DNA follows: TGTGCCAGCAGCAGACAGGGGGCGGCGGAAGAAAAACTGTTTTTT.

This clonotype was seen more than once but under ten times. Given a much more abundant clone one base away, this may be a read error. This chain connects TRBV5-4 to TRBJ2-5; D is ambiguous. In germline, CDR1 is SGHNT, CDR2 YYREEE (reference sequence). The V and J ends lost 5 bases and 5 bases respectively, with 10 bases between them. This CDR3 contains 12 residues. The CDR3 spells CASSGLGETQYF. The DNA of the CDR3 is TGTGCCAGCAGTGGGCTCGGGGAGACCCAGTACTTC.

The chain recombines TRBV6-6 with TRBJ2-4; D is undetermined. CDR1 is MNHNY and CDR2 is SVGAGI in the germline V gene (reference sequence). V lost 8 bases, J lost 1 base, and 15 bases lay in between. The CDR3 runs to 15 residues. The CDR3 nucleotides read TGTGCCAGCTCCCCGGACGGGCTCGCCAAAAACATTCAGTACTTC. This codes for CASSPDGLAKNIQYF.

J is TRBJ2-1 and V is TRBV10-3; either TRBD1 or TRBD2 may supply D (5 bases each). The germline CDR1 and CDR2 sequences are ENHRY and SYGVKD. The V gene lost 6 bases and the J gene lost 4 bases, with 10 bases spanning the gap. The CDR3 has 13 residues. The CDR3 is CAISGAEYNEQFF. The CDR3 DNA reads TGTGCCATCAGCGGGGCTGAGTACAATGAGCAGTTCTTC.

V usage is TRBV14 and J usage is TRBJ2-7; tentatively, D is TRBD1 (6 bases). CDR3 length: 14 amino acids. Trimming removed 4 bases at V and 5 bases at J, with 15 bases between. CDR1 and CDR2 (germline): SGHDN, FVKESK. For the CDR3, the DNA is TGTGCCAGCAGCCTGGGGAAAGGGGACAACGAGCAGTACTTC. This translates into CASSLGKGDNEQYF.

The V call is TRBV7-2, the J call TRBJ2-5, with D uncertain. This CDR3 spans 12 amino acids. Germline V CDR1 and CDR2: SGHTA, FQGNSA. V was cut by 5 bases and J by 8 bases, with 12 bases left in between. The CDR3 protein is CASSPELGTQYF. CDR3 nucleotide sequence: TGTGCCAGCAGCCCAGAGTTAGGTACCCAGTACTTC.

This clonotype was observed a few times. The CDR3 DNA reads TGTGCCAGCAGACCCGACAGGGGGCTGTATGGCTACACCTTC. This encodes CASRPDRGLYGYTF. J is TRBJ1-2 and V is TRBV6-5; 10 bases line up with TRBD1. CDR1 and CDR2 from the germline V gene are MNHEY and SVGAGI. The junction had 6 bases not matched to a gene; V was cut back by 6 bases and J by 5 bases. The CDR3 has 14 amino acids.

The chain carries TRBV6-5 and TRBJ2-3; TRBD1 is a possible D gene (5 bases). TRBJ1-5 matches the DNA end more closely, so the J call is doubtful. This CDR3 is 18 amino acids long. Germline V lookup: CDR1 MNHEY, CDR2 SVGAGI. CDR3 loop: CASSYSRTSGGLTDTQHF. CDR3 DNA sequence: TGTGCCAGCAGTTACTCCCGGACTAGCGGGGGTCTCACAGATACGCAGCATTTT.

The V gene is TRBV27, the J gene TRBJ2-7; TRBD2 agrees at 7 bases. CDR3 size: 16 residues. The germline V gene has CDR1 MNHEY and CDR2 SMNVEV (reference sequence). V lost 5 bases and J lost 5; bases outside the gene matches: 15. The CDR3 nucleotides are TGTGCCAGCAGTCCCCGGACCGCCGGGGGGTGGGACGAGCAGTACTTC. Translated: CASSPRTAGGWDEQYF.

This clonotype was counted a single time. An end of the junction does not agree with germline; a read error may underlie this. This chain uses TRBV20-1 with TRBJ2-5, with TRBD2 as a possible D gene (5 bases). The CDR3 is 16 amino acids. Germline values: CDR1 DFQATT, CDR2 SNEGSKA (reference sequence). In nucleotides, the CDR3 is TGCAGTGCTAGAGATTTTAGGTCAAGCGGCCAAGAGACCCAGCACTTC. Protein: CSARDFRSSGQETQHF.

This clonotype was seen only a few times. The chain employs TRBV28 and TRBJ2-2; possible D gene TRBD2, 5 bases. V was cut by 4 bases and J by 3 bases, with 9 bases left in between. The CDR3 is made up of 14 amino acids. Germline assignment: CDR1 MDHEN and CDR2 SYDVKM. The DNA for the CDR3 is TGTGCCAGCAGTTGGCCTAGCTACACCGGGGAGCTGTTTTTT. Translation gives CASSWPSYTGELFF.